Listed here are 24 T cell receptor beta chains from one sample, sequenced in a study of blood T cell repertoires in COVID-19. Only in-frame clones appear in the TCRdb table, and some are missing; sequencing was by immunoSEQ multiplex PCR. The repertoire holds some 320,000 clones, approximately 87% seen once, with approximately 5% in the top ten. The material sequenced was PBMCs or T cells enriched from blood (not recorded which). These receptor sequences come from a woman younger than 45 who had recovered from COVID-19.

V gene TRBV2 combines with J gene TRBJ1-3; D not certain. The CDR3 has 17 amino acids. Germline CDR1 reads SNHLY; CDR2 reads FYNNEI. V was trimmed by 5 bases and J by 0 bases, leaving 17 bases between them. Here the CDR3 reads CASSPFSRLPSGNTIYF. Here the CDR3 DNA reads TGTGCCAGCAGTCCGTTTTCGCGACTGCCCTCTGGAAACACCATATATTTT. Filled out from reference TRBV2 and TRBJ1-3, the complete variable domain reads EPEVTQTPSHQVTQMGQEVILRCVPISNHLYFYWYRQILGQKVEFLVSFYNNEISEKSEIFDDQFSVERPDGSNFTLKIRSTKLEDSAMYFCASSPFSRLPSGNTIYFGEGSWLTVV.

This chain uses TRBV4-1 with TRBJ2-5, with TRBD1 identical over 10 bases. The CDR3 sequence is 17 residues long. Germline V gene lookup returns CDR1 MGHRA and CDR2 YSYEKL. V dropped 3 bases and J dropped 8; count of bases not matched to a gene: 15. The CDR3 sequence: CASSHYLAAGTGVTQYF. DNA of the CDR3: TGCGCCAGCAGCCACTACCTTGCCGCTGGGACAGGGGTTACCCAGTACTTC.

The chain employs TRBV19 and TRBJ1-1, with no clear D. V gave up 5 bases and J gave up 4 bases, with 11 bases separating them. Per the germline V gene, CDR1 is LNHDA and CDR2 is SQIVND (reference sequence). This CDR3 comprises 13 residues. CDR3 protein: CASSGRLPTEAFF. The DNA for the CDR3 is TGTGCCAGTAGTGGGCGATTACCCACTGAAGCTTTCTTT.

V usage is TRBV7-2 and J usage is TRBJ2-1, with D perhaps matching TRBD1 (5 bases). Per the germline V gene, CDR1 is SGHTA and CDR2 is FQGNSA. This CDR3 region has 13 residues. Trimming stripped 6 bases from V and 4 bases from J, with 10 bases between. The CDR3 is CASRLPGYNEQFF. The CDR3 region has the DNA TGTGCCAGCAGGCTTCCAGGGTACAATGAGCAGTTCTTC.

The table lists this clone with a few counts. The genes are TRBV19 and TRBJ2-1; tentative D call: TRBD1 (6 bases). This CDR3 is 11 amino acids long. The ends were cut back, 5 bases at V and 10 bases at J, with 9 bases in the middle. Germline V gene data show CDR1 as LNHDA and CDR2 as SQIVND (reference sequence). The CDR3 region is CASSRDREQFF. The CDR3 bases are TGTGCCAGTAGTCGCGACAGGGAGCAGTTCTTC.

The CDR3 is CASSPLFQGTEAFF. The DNA of the CDR3 is TGTGCCAGCAGCCCACTCTTTCAGGGCACTGAAGCTTTCTTT. The rearrangement links TRBV7-9 to TRBJ1-1, with a tentative D call TRBD1 (5 bases). V lost 5 bases and J lost 4, with 14 bases in between. Germline-derived CDR1 and CDR2 are SEHNR and FQNEAQ (reference sequence). The CDR3 runs 14 residues.

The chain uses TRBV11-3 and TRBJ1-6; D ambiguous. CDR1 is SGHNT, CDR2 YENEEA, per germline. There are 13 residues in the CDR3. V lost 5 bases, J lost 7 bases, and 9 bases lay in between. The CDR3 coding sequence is TGTGCCAGCAGCCTTTGGAGGAATTCACCCCTCCACTTT. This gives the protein CASSLWRNSPLHF.

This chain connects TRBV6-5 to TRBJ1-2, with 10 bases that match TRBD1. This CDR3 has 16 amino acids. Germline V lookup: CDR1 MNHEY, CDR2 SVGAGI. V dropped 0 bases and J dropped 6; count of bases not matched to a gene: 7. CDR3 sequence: CASSYSGRQGAHGYTF. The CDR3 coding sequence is TGTGCCAGCAGTTACTCTGGGAGACAGGGGGCGCATGGCTACACCTTC.

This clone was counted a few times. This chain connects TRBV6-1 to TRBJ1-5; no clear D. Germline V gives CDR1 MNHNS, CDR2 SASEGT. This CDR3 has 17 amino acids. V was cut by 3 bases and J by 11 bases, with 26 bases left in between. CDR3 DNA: TGTGCCAGCAGTGACCGCGCTTCAGCGATAACTCGAATAGCCCAGCATTTT. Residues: CASSDRASAITRIAQHF.

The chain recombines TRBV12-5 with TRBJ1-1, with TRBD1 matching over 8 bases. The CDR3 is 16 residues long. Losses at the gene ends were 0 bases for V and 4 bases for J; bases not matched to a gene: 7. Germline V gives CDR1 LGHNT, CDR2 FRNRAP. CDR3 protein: CASGLVQGAWVTEAFF. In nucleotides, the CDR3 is TGTGCTAGTGGTTTGGTCCAGGGGGCGTGGGTCACTGAAGCTTTCTTT.

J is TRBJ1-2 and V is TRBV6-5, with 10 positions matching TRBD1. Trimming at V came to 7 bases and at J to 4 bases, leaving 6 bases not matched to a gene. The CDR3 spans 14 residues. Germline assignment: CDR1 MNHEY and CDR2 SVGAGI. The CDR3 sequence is CASTLTGGSYGYTF. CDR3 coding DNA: TGTGCCAGCACCCTGACAGGGGGCAGCTATGGCTACACCTTC.

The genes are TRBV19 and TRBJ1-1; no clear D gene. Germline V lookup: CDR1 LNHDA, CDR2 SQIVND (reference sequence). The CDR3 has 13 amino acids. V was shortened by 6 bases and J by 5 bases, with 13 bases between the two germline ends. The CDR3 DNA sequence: TGTGCCAGTAGCATACTTCCCTCTACTGAAGCTTTCTTT. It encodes CASSILPSTEAFF. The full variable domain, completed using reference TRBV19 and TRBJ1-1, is DGGITQSPKYLFRKEGQNVTLSCEQNLNHDAMYWYRQDPGQGLRLIYYSQIVNDFQKGDIAEGYSVSREKKESFPLTVTSAQKNPTAFYLCASSILPSTEAFFGQGTRLTVV.

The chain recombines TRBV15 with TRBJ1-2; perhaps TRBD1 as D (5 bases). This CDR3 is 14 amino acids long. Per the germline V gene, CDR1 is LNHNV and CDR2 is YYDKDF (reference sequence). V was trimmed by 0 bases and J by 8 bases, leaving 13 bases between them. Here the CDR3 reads CATSRDAGRGGYTF. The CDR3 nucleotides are TGTGCCACCAGCAGAGATGCGGGACGGGGAGGCTACACCTTC.

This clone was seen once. This chain's CDR3 is CASSRAGQGAESEKLFF. CDR3 coding DNA: TGCGCCAGCAGCCGGGCGGGACAGGGGGCGGAATCTGAAAAACTGTTTTTT. This sequence joins TRBV5-1 and TRBJ1-4, with TRBD1 matching 12 bases. Losses at the gene ends were 4 bases for V and 7 bases for J; bases not matched to a gene: 11. This CDR3 comprises 17 residues. Germline V lookup: CDR1 SGHRS, CDR2 YFSETQ. The full variable domain, rest sourced from reference TRBV5-1 and TRBJ1-4, is KAGVTQTPRYLIKTRGQQVTLSCSPISGHRSVSWYQQTPGQGLQFLFEYFSETQRNKGNFPGRFSGRQFSNSRSEMNVSTLELGDSALYLCASSRAGQGAESEKLFFGSGTQLSVL.

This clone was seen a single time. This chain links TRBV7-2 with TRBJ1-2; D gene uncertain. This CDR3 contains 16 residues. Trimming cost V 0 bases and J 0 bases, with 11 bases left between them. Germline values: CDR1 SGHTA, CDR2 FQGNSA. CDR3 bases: TGTGCCAGCAGCTTAGCTTCACGGCGGGCTAACTATGGCTACACCTTC. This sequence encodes CASSLASRRANYGYTF. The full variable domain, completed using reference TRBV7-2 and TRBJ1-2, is GAGVSQSPSNKVTEKGKDVELRCDPISGHTALYWYRQSLGQGLEFLIYFQGNSAPDKSGLPSDRFSAERTGGSVSTLTIQRTQQEDSAVYLCASSLASRRANYGYTFGSGTRLTVV.

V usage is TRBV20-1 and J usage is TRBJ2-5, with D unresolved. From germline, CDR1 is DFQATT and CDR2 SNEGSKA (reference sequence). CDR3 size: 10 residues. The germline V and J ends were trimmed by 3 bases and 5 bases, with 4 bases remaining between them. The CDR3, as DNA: TGCAGTGCTAGCTACGAGACCCAGTACTTC. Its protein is CSASYETQYF.

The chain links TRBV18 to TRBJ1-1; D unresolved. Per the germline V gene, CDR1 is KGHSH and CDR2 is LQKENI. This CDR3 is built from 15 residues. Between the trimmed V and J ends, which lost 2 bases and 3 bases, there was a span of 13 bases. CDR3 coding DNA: TGTGCCAGCTCACCAAGGGAGGGAATGGACACTGAAGCTTTCTTT. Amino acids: CASSPREGMDTEAFF.

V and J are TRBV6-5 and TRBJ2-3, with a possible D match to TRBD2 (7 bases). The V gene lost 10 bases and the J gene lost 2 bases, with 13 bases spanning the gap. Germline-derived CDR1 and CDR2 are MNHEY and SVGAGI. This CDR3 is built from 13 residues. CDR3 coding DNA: TGTGCCACCACCGGGGGGCCCACAGATACGCAGTATTTT. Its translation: CATTGGPTDTQYF.

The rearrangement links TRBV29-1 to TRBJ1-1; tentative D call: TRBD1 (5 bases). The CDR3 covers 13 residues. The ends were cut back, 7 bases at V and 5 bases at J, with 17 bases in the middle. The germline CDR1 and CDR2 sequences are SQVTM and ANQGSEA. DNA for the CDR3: TGCAGCGGTTGGCAGGGCGTAGGGACTGAAGCTTTCTTT. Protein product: CSGWQGVGTEAFF.

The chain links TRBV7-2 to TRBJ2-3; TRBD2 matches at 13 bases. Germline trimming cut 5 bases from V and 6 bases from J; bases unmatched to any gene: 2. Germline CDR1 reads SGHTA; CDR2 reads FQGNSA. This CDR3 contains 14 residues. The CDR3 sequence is CASSTSGGADTQYF. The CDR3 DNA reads TGTGCCAGCAGCACTAGCGGGGGGGCGGATACGCAGTATTTT. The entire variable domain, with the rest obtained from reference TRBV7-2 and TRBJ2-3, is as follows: GAGVSQSPSNKVTEKGKDVELRCDPISGHTALYWYRQSLGQGLEFLIYFQGNSAPDKSGLPSDRFSAERTGGSVSTLTIQRTQQEDSAVYLCASSTSGGADTQYFGPGTRLTVL.

CDR3 sequence: CASSLEAGAGQYF. The CDR3 nucleotides are TGCGCCAGCAGCTTGGAGGCAGGGGCTGGGCAGTACTTC. The rearrangement links TRBV5-1 to TRBJ2-7, with a tentative D call TRBD1 (6 bases). The CDR3 spans 13 residues. Germline V gene data show CDR1 as SGHRS and CDR2 as YFSETQ. Trimming removed 0 bases from V and 9 bases from J, with 13 bases in between.

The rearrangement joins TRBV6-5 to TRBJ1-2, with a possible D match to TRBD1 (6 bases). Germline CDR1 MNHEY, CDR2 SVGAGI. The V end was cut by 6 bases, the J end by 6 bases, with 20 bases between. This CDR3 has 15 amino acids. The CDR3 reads CASSRRGGQLDGYTF. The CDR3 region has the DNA TGTGCCAGCAGCCGCCGAGGGGGTCAATTGGATGGCTACACCTTC.

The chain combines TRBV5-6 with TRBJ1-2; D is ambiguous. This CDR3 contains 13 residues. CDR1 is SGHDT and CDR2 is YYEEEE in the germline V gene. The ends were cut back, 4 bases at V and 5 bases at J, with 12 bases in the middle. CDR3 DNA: TGTGCCAGCAGCCCCCAGCGGGGATATGGCTACACCTTC. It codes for CASSPQRGYGYTF.

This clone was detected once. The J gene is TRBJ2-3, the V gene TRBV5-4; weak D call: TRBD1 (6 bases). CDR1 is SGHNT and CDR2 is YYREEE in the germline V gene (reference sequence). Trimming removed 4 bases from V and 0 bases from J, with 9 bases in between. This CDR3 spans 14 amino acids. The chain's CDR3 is CASSHRASTDTQYF. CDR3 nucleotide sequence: TGTGCCAGCAGCCACAGGGCGAGCACAGATACGCAGTATTTT.